Reported below is one TCR beta chain. What it binds is not known. These data originate in a study of T cell repertoires in cytomegalovirus infection. Turning to the study itself: CMV epitopes in the study were HLA-C-restricted (recently identified) and HLA-B-restricted (well studied). Both a matching HLA type and CMV infection were indicated by public TCR beta signatures.

TCRdb called the reads again in MiXCR, with one record for every CDR3 protein. The sample yields about 920,000 distinct CDR3 sequences, about 33% seen once. Points from the study as a whole: The study identified carriers of CMV plus the relevant HLA from cumulative public TCR beta family frequency.

The sequences come from cultured CD8+ T cells from PBMCs, collected from culture after CMV antigen stimulation. This sequence originates from a human donor in good health (CMV status not recorded). Some clones in this sample may be carry-over from other donors' samples.

This CDR3 is CASSSLGGEYNEQFF. CDR3 coding DNA: TGTGCCAGCAGCTCCCTGGGCGGGGAGTACAATGAGCAGTTCTTC. The chain has TRBV11-2 and TRBJ2-1; possible D gene TRBD2, 6 bases. V lost 4 bases and J 4 bases, leaving 14 bases between the germline ends. The CDR3 is 15 amino acids. CDR1 is SGHAT, CDR2 FQNNGV, per germline.